The T cell receptor (beta chain) described here comes from a study of shared clonotypes between healthy human individuals. This CDR3 has 15 amino acids. Germline V gene data show CDR1 as SGHRS and CDR2 as YFSETQ. Trimming took off 4 bases at V and 0 bases at J, with 11 bases between the two ends. TCRdb keeps only in-frame clones here, not all; method: immunoSEQ multiplex PCR. The table shows hundreds of thousands of clones, with roughly 78% occurring only once. The sequence was collected from a woman aged 25 to 45 in good health. The source material was memory CD4+ T cells sorted from blood. The subset denotes: CD45RA-negative fraction. V usage is TRBV5-1 and J usage is TRBJ2-1; D ambiguous. The CDR3 bases are TGCGCCAGCAGCGCTGACGTGGGCTCCTACAATGAGCAGTTCTTC. Translating it yields CASSADVGSYNEQFF.